This T cell receptor (beta chain) emerged from a study of beta chain features in type 1 diabetes. General observations from the study: Lower insertion and higher deletion counts appeared at VDJ junctions in type 1 diabetes patients.

Purity (above 98%) was reached by all sorted populations. Investigators reverse transcribed all isolated RNA, so they sequenced expressed TCRB transcripts. Sequencing was performed with immunoSEQ multiplex PCR; in TCRdb, only in-frame clones are kept and a portion is missing. There are 300,000 to 450,000 clones in the sample; around a fifth occur only once, and approximately 0.041% lies in the top ten. To note about this clone: Antigen unknown.

This sequence was found in a woman under 30 in good health. Sequencing was done on a sample of naive CD4+ T cells from blood.

This CDR3 reads CSVRTRLKETQYF. Written as DNA, the CDR3 is TGCAGCGTCCGGACTAGATTGAAAGAGACCCAGTACTTC. The rearrangement joins TRBV29-1 to TRBJ2-5; 7 bases are a match to TRBD2. CDR3 length equals 13 residues. Per germline, CDR1 SQVTM and CDR2 ANQGSEA. Unmatched junction bases numbered 7, after V lost 6 bases and J lost 3 bases.